The 21 T cell receptor beta chains listed next were all sequenced from one sample in a study of vaccination and CD4 T cells after COVID-19. The treatment denotes: roughly 10-day PBMC culture with coronavirus spike peptide pools or control peptides (ViraFEST assay). An Oncomine TCR Beta short-read assay was used to sequence the DNA from cultured CD4+ T cells. TCRdb called the PCR reads again in MiXCR, with one record for every CDR3 protein. The repertoire holds around 8,100 distinct CDR3 sequences, with around three fifths as singletons. Their specific antigens are unknown. The material was cultured CD4+ T cells from blood, obtained after SARS-CoV-2 vaccination. All receptors derive from a human donor with COVID-19.

The rearrangement uses TRBV6-1 and TRBJ2-7; 9 bases line up with TRBD1. V was pared by 5 bases and J by 1 base, with 6 bases of the junction left unmatched. From germline, CDR1 is MNHNS and CDR2 SASEGT. The length of the CDR3 is 15 residues. Here the CDR3 reads CASSPPGQGSYEQYF. The CDR3 coding sequence is TGTGCCAGCAGTCCTCCGGGACAGGGTTCCTACGAGCAGTACTTC.

This sequence joins TRBV20-1 and TRBJ1-2; D ambiguous. Trimming took 7 bases from V and 5 from J, leaving 14 bases between them. The CDR3 totals 12 residues. Germline assignment: CDR1 DFQATT and CDR2 SNEGSKA (reference sequence). Written as DNA, the CDR3 is TGCAGTGTCCTCGTCGGTGGTTATGGCTACACCTTC. Amino acids: CSVLVGGYGYTF.

The chain is built from TRBV7-8 and TRBJ1-6; D is unclear. Germline values: CDR1 SGHVS, CDR2 FQNEAQ. The CDR3 loop spans 15 amino acids. V was clipped by 1 base and J by 10 bases, with 14 bases between them. CDR3 coding DNA: TGTGCCAGCAGCTTAGACAACCCTGTCATGTCACCCCTCCACTTT. Residues: CASSLDNPVMSPLHF. The full variable domain, rest sourced from reference TRBV7-8 and TRBJ1-6, is GAGVSQSPRYKVAKRGQDVALRCDPISGHVSLFWYQQALGQGPEFLTYFQNEAQLDKSGLPSDRFFAERPEGSVSTLKIQRTQQEDSAVYLCASSLDNPVMSPLHFGNGTRLTVT.

This chain links TRBV30 with TRBJ1-1; no definite D call. The V gene's germline CDR1 is GTSNPN and CDR2 SVGIG (reference sequence). Trimming removed 5 bases at V and 6 bases at J, with 10 bases between. The CDR3 spans 11 residues. CDR3 amino acids: CAWSGWAEAFF. CDR3 sequence (DNA): TGTGCCTGGTCTGGGTGGGCTGAAGCTTTCTTT.

This clonotype qualifies as hyperexpanded. V and J are TRBV20-1 and TRBJ1-2; the D gene is possibly TRBD1 (5 bases). The germline V and J ends were trimmed by 2 bases and 4 bases, with 14 bases remaining between them. Germline lookup yields CDR1 DFQATT and CDR2 SNEGSKA (reference sequence). CDR3 length equals 14 residues. CDR3 residues: CSARRDGTIYGYTF. The CDR3, as DNA: TGCAGTGCTAGACGGGACGGTACAATCTATGGCTACACCTTC.

The chain joins TRBV7-2 to TRBJ2-5; TRBD1 matches 7 bases. The CDR3 totals 16 residues. Looked up from germline, CDR1 is SGHTA and CDR2 is FQGNSA. J was trimmed by 5 bases and V by 5 bases; bases with no gene match: 14. CDR3 protein: CASSPPGRGGPETQYF. As DNA, the CDR3 is TGTGCCAGCAGCCCCCCCGGGCGAGGGGGCCCCGAGACCCAGTACTTC. The variable domain in full, completed from reference TRBV7-2 and TRBJ2-5, reads GAGVSQSPSNKVTEKGKDVELRCDPISGHTALYWYRQSLGQGLEFLIYFQGNSAPDKSGLPSDRFSAERTGGSVSTLTIQRTQQEDSAVYLCASSPPGRGGPETQYFGPGTRLLVL.

The chain couples TRBV5-8 to TRBJ2-3, with D perhaps matching TRBD1 (6 bases). Trimming shortened V by 3 bases and J by 1 base, and 15 bases separated the two germline ends. Per germline, CDR1 SGHTS and CDR2 YDEGEE. There are 16 residues in the CDR3. CDR3 residues: CASSSPGRGRTDTQYF. In nucleotides, the CDR3 is TGTGCCAGCAGCTCGCCGGGCAGGGGACGCACAGATACGCAGTATTTT.

The chain joins TRBV27 to TRBJ1-5; no clear D gene. Germline CDR1 MNHEY, CDR2 SMNVEV (reference sequence). V lost 2 bases, J lost 0 bases, and 5 bases lay in between. The CDR3 length is 14 residues. The CDR3, as DNA: TGTGCCAGCAGTTTAGCTTATAGCAATCAGCCCCAGCATTTT. It encodes CASSLAYSNQPQHF.

The chain joins TRBV18 to TRBJ1-5; no definite D call. Trimming took 6 bases from V and 0 from J, leaving 3 bases between them. Per the germline V gene, CDR1 is KGHSH and CDR2 is LQKENI. This CDR3 region has 12 residues. The CDR3 loop reads CASSGSNQPQHF. CDR3 sequence (DNA): TGTGCCAGCTCGGGTAGCAATCAGCCCCAGCATTTT.

The chain links TRBV4-3 to TRBJ1-2; D is possibly TRBD1 (5 bases). The germline gives CDR1 LGHNA, CDR2 YSLEER. There are 14 residues in the CDR3. V lost 3 bases and J 3 bases, leaving 11 bases between the germline ends. The chain's CDR3 is CASSHLGRDYGYTF. In DNA, the CDR3 is TGCGCCAGCAGCCACCTGGGACGGGACTATGGCTACACCTTC.

The chain uses TRBV2 and TRBJ1-2; D is undetermined. The V end lost 3 bases, the J end lost 3 bases, and 11 bases lay between the germline ends. The CDR3 has 14 amino acids. Germline CDR1 SNHLY, CDR2 FYNNEI. In DNA form, the CDR3 reads TGTGCCAGCAGTGAGGACGGAGTCTACTATGGCTACACCTTC. Translation: CASSEDGVYYGYTF.

The rearrangement links TRBV30 to TRBJ1-1, with D possibly matching TRBD1 (6 bases). The CDR3 runs 13 residues. The ends were cut back, 4 bases at V and 3 bases at J, with 12 bases in the middle. The germline gives CDR1 GTSNPN, CDR2 SVGIG (reference sequence). Here the CDR3 reads CAWTSQGHTEAFF. The CDR3 DNA sequence: TGTGCCTGGACCTCCCAGGGGCACACTGAAGCTTTCTTT. The full variable domain, its missing parts supplied by reference TRBV30 and TRBJ1-1, is SQTIHQWPATLVQPVGSPLSLECTVEGTSNPNLYWYRQAAGRGLQLLFYSVGIGQISSEVPQNLSASRPQDRQFILSSKKLLLSDSGFYLCAWTSQGHTEAFFGQGTRLTVV.

V usage is TRBV6-1 and J usage is TRBJ1-2, with 8 bases aligning to TRBD1. V lost 7 bases and J lost 7; bases outside the gene matches: 11. CDR3 length equals 14 residues. Germline CDR1 MNHNS, CDR2 SASEGT. CDR3 region: CASTTGGRGLGYTF. As DNA, the CDR3 is TGTGCCAGCACAACGGGAGGCAGGGGGCTTGGCTACACCTTC.

This chain uses TRBV7-2 with TRBJ1-1; D might be TRBD1 (6 bases). The CDR3 has 17 amino acids. V lost 0 bases, J lost 0 bases, and 14 bases lay in between. The germline V gene encodes CDR1 SGHTA and CDR2 FQGNSA. The CDR3 here is CASSLALLGQLNTEAFF. The CDR3 DNA reads TGTGCCAGCAGCTTAGCGCTTTTGGGACAACTGAACACTGAAGCTTTCTTT.

The V and J genes are TRBV25-1 and TRBJ2-4; D possibly corresponds to TRBD1 (5 bases). Germline V lookup: CDR1 MGHDK, CDR2 SYGVNS. V lost 0 bases and J lost 0, with 9 bases in between. The CDR3 has 16 amino acids. CDR3 loop: CASSEYGAIAKNIQYF. CDR3 coding DNA: TGTGCCAGCAGTGAATATGGGGCAATAGCCAAAAACATTCAGTACTTC.

This clonotype was observed once. As DNA, the CDR3 is TGTGCCAGCATGAGAGGGGCCCACGAGCAGTACTTC. This translates into CASMRGAHEQYF. This chain links TRBV6-1 with TRBJ2-7, with D tentatively TRBD1 or TRBD2 (5 bases each). The CDR3 runs 12 residues. CDR1 is MNHNS, CDR2 SASEGT, per germline. Trimming shortened V by 7 bases and J by 5 bases, and 12 bases separated the two germline ends.

This clonotype appeared a single time. The J gene is TRBJ2-1, the V gene TRBV7-2; D is possibly TRBD2 (6 bases). This CDR3 has 13 amino acids. V lost 5 bases to trimming and J lost 8 bases, with 13 bases between them. In germline, CDR1 is SGHTA, CDR2 FQGNSA. CDR3 bases: TGTGCCAGCAGCGCACGGAGGGTCTATGAGCAGTTCTTC. Its translation is CASSARRVYEQFF.

The J gene is TRBJ1-1, the V gene TRBV24-1; D unresolved. CDR1 and CDR2 from the germline V gene are KGHDR and SFDVKD. The CDR3 contains 13 residues. V was trimmed by 6 bases and J by 0 bases, leaving 7 bases between them. In DNA form, the CDR3 reads TGTGCCACCAGTTCCGGGGTGAACACTGAAGCTTTCTTT. Protein sequence: CATSSGVNTEAFF.

The chain is built from TRBV7-8 and TRBJ1-2; the D is unclear. The CDR3 loop spans 12 amino acids. The germline V gene encodes CDR1 SGHVS and CDR2 FQNEAQ. The V end was cut by 2 bases, the J end by 6 bases, with 7 bases between. The CDR3 loop is CASSLSGNGYTF. In nucleotides, the CDR3 is TGTGCCAGCAGCTTATCCGGCAATGGCTACACCTTC.

The chain recombines TRBV28 with TRBJ1-1, with a weak D call TRBD1 (6 bases). Trimming removed 5 bases at V and 10 bases at J, with 20 bases between. Germline V lookup: CDR1 MDHEN, CDR2 SYDVKM. This CDR3 contains 14 residues. Written as DNA, the CDR3 is TGTGCCAGCAGTCCCGGGACATTCGAAGTCTTAGCTTTCTTT. It yields the protein CASSPGTFEVLAFF.

This clonotype was seen a few times. The J gene is TRBJ1-2, the V gene TRBV20-1, with 7 bases lining up with TRBD1. The V gene end was trimmed by 5 bases and the J gene end by 4 bases; junction bases not matched to a gene: 10. Germline values: CDR1 DFQATT, CDR2 SNEGSKA (reference sequence). The CDR3 consists of 14 residues. The CDR3 sequence: CSAGLPGQLYGYTF. In DNA, the CDR3 is TGCAGTGCTGGTCTACCGGGACAGCTCTATGGCTACACCTTC.